This TCR beta chain was captured by sequencing in a study of spatial heterogeneity in lung cancer. Study-wide results and caveats: Counts that tracked tumor mutation counts were those of expanded intratumoral alpha and beta TCRs.

By its share, this clonotype is medium-sized (0.01 to 0.1%). Its antigen remains unknown. Specified time point: sample taken at primary tumor resection. Patients with untreated early-stage non-small cell lung cancer, numbering 72, were the donors. Unsorted tumor, nontumor lung tissue or cryopreserved PBMC supplied the whole RNA. V lost 4 bases, J lost 2 bases, and 14 bases lay in between. This CDR3 comprises 16 residues. Germline assignment: CDR1 MGHRA and CDR2 YSYEKL. TCRdb processed the 5' RACE reads anew with MiXCR; each CDR3 protein has one entry. The table records over 7,000 distinct CDR3 sequences, around 7% of them present only once.

This clonotype was sampled from a male donor with early-stage non-small cell lung cancer. The source was lung tumor tissue, collected at surgery. The chain is built from TRBV4-1 and TRBJ2-2; the D gene is possibly TRBD2 (6 bases). The CDR3 DNA is TGCGCCAGCAGCCCTCGGGACTCAAGTAACACCGGGGAGCTGTTTTTT. Translation: CASSPRDSSNTGELFF.